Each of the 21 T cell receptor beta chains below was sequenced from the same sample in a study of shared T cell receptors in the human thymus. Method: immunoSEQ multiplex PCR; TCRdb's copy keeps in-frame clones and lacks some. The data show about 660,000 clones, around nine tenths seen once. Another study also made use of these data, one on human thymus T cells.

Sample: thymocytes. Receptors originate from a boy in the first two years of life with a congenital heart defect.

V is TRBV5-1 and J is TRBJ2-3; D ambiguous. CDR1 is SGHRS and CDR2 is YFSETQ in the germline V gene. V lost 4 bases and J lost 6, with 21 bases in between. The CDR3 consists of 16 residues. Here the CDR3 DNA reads TGCGCCAGCAGCCTACTCCTCGGGTTGCCGAGGGATACGCAGTATTTT. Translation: CASSLLLGLPRDTQYF.

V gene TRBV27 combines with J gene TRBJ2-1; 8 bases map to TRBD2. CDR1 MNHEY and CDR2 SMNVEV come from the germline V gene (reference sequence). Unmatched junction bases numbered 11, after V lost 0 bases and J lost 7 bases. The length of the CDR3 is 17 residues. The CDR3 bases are TGTGCCAGCAGTTTATCGGCTCGGACTAGCACTTCGAATGAGCAGTTCTTC. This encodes CASSLSARTSTSNEQFF.

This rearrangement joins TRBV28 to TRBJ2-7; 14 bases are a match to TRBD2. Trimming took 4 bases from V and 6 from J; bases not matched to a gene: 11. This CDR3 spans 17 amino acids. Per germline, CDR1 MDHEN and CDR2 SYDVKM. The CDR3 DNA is TGTGCCAGCAGTTGCCCGGGACTAGCGGGAGCTGGGTGCGAGCAGTACTTC. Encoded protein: CASSCPGLAGAGCEQYF.

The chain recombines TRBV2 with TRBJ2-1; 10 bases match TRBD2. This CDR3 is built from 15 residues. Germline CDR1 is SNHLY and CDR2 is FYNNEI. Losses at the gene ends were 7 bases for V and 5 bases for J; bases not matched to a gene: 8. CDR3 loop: CASTGLAVGDNEQFF. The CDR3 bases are TGTGCCAGCACCGGACTAGCGGTCGGCGACAATGAGCAGTTCTTC.

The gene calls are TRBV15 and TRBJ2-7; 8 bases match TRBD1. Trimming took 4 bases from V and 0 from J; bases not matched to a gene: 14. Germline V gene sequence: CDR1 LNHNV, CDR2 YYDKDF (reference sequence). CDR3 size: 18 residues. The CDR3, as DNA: TGTGCCACCAGCATGGGACAGGCGTCCACGCCCTACTCCTACGAGCAGTACTTC. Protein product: CATSMGQASTPYSYEQYF.

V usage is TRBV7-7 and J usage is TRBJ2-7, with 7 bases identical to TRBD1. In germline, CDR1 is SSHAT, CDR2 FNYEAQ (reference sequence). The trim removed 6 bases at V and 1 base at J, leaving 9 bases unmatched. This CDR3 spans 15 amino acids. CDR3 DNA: TGTGCCAGCAGAGACAAGGACAGGAGGTCCTACGAGCAGTACTTC. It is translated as CASRDKDRRSYEQYF.

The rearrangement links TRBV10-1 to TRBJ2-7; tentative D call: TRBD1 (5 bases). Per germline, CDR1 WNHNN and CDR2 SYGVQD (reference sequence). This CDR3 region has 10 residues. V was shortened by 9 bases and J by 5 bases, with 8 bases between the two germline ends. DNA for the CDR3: TGCGCCAGGGGGCGGAACGAGCAGTACTTC. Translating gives CARGRNEQYF.

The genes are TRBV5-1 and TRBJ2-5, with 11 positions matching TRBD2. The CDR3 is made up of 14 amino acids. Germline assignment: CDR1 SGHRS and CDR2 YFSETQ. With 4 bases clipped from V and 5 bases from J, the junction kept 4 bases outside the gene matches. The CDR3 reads CASSEPSGRETQYF. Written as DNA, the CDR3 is TGCGCCAGCAGCGAACCTAGCGGGAGGGAGACCCAGTACTTC. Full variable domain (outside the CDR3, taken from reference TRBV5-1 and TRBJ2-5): KAGVTQTPRYLIKTRGQQVTLSCSPISGHRSVSWYQQTPGQGLQFLFEYFSETQRNKGNFPGRFSGRQFSNSRSEMNVSTLELGDSALYLCASSEPSGRETQYFGPGTRLLVL.

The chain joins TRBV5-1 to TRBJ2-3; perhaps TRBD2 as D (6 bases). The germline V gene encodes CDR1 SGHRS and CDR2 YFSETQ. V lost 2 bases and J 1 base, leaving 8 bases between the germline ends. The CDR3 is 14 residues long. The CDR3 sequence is CASSFPGGTDTQYF. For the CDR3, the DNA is TGCGCCAGCAGCTTCCCGGGAGGCACAGATACGCAGTATTTT.

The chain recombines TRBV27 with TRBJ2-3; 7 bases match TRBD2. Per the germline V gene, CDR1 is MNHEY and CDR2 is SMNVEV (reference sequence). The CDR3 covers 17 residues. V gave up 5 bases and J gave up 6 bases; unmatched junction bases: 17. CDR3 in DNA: TGTGCCAGCAGTAGCAACTACATGGGGAGGGCTAGGGATACGCAGTATTTT. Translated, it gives CASSSNYMGRARDTQYF.

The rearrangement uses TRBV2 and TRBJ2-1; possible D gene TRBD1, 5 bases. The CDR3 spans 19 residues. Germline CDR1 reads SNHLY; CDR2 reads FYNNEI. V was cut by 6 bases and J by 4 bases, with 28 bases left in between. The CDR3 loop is CASSPRQNGRSAMYNEQFF. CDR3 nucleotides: TGTGCCAGCAGCCCCCGACAGAATGGTAGGTCCGCGATGTACAATGAGCAGTTCTTC.

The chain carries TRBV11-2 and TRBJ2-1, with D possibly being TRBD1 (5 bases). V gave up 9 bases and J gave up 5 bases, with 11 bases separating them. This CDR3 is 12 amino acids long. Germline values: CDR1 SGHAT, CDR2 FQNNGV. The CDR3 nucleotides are TGTGCCAGTGGGGCCGTAAACAATGAGCAGTTCTTC. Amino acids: CASGAVNNEQFF.

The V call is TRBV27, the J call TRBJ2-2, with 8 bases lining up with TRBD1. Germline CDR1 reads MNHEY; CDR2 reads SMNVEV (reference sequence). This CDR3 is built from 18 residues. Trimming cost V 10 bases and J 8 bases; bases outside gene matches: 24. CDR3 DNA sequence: TGTGCCACCCCTAGGGGGACCGGGACAGGTAGCCTTGGTGGGGAGCTGTTTTTT. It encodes CATPRGTGTGSLGGELFF.

The CDR3 reads CASSCGQGRVNTEAFF. DNA of the CDR3: TGTGCCAGCAGCTGCGGACAGGGAAGGGTGAACACTGAAGCTTTCTTT. The chain couples TRBV7-8 to TRBJ1-1, with 8 bases fitting TRBD1. Per the germline V gene, CDR1 is SGHVS and CDR2 is FQNEAQ. The CDR3 totals 16 residues. V was clipped by 4 bases and J by 0 bases; unmatched bases: 7.

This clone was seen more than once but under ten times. The CDR3 protein is CASSDQGARLGAGETQYF. The CDR3 DNA sequence: TGTGCCAGCAGTGACCAGGGGGCCCGACTAGGGGCAGGGGAGACCCAGTACTTC. The rearrangement links TRBV25-1 to TRBJ2-5; 8 nucleotides agree with TRBD1. The CDR3 covers 18 residues. Germline V gene sequence: CDR1 MGHDK, CDR2 SYGVNS. The V gene end was trimmed by 3 bases and the J gene end by 5 bases; junction bases not matched to a gene: 17.

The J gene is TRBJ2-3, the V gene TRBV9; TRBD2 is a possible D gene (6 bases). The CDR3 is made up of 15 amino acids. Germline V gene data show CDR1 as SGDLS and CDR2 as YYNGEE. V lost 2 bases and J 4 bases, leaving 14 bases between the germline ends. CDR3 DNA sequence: TGTGCCAGCAGCGTTACGGGAGTTTCGTCAGATACGCAGTATTTT. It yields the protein CASSVTGVSSDTQYF.

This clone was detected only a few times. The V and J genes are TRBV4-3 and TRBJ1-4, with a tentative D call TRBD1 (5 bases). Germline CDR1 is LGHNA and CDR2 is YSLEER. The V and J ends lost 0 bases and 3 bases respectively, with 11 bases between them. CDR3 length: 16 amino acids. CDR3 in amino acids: CASSQDPKQANEKLFF. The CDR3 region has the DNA TGCGCCAGCAGCCAAGATCCAAAACAGGCTAATGAAAAACTGTTTTTT.

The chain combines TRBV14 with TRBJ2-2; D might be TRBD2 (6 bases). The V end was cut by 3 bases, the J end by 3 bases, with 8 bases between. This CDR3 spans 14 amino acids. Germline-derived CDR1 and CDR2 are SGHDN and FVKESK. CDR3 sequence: CASSQRGYTGELFF. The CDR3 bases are TGTGCCAGCAGCCAGCGGGGCTACACCGGGGAGCTGTTTTTT.

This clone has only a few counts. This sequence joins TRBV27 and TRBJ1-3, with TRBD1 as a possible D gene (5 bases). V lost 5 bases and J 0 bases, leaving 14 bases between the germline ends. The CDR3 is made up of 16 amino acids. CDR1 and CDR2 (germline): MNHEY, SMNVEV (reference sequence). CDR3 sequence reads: CASSPAGTSSGNTIYF. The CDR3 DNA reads TGTGCCAGCAGTCCGGCGGGGACGAGCTCTGGAAACACCATATATTTT.

The chain's CDR3 is CASSECLGETQYF. Here the CDR3 DNA reads TGTGCCAGCAGTGAATGTCTAGGCGAGACCCAGTACTTC. The rearrangement links TRBV6-1 to TRBJ2-5; D not resolved. Trimming took 2 bases from V and 5 from J, leaving 9 bases between them. There are 13 residues in the CDR3. Per the germline V gene, CDR1 is MNHNS and CDR2 is SASEGT.

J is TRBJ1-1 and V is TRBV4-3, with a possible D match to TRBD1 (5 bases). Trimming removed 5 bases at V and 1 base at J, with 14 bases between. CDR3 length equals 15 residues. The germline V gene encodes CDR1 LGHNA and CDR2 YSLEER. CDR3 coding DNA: TGCGCCAGCAGCGGGGGGGTTCTGAGGAACACTGAAGCTTTCTTT. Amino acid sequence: CASSGGVLRNTEAFF.